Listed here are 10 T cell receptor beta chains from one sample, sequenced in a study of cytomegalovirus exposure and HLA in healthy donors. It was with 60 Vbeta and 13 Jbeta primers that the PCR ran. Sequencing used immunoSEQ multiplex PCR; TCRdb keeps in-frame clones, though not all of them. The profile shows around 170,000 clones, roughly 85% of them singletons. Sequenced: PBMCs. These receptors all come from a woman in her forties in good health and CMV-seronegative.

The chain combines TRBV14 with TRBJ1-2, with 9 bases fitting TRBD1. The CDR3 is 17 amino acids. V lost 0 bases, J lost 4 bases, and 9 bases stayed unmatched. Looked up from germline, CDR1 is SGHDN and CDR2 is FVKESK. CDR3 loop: CASSQDLTGQGFYGYTF. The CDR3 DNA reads TGTGCCAGCAGCCAAGATCTCACGGGACAGGGCTTCTATGGCTACACCTTC.

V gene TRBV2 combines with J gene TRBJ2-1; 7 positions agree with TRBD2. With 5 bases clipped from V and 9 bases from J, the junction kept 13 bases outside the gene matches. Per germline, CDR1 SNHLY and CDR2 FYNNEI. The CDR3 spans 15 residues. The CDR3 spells CASSLRTGRVAEQFF. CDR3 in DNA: TGTGCCAGCAGTCTTAGAACGGGGAGGGTTGCTGAGCAGTTCTTC.

This CDR3 reads CATSGGQGVNSNQPQHF. Written as DNA, the CDR3 is TGTGCCACCAGCGGGGGACAGGGGGTTAATAGCAATCAGCCCCAGCATTTT. V is TRBV15 and J is TRBJ1-5; 11 bases align to TRBD1. Trimming at V came to 5 bases and at J to 0 bases, leaving 6 bases not matched to a gene. CDR1 is LNHNV and CDR2 is YYDKDF in the germline V gene (reference sequence). The CDR3 is 17 residues long.

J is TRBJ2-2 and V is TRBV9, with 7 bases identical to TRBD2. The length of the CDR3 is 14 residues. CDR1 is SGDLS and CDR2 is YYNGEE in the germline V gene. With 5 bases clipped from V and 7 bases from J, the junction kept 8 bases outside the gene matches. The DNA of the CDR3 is TGTGCCAGCAGTCTTACTAGCGTCAGCGGGGAGCTGTTTTTT. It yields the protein CASSLTSVSGELFF.

This CDR3 is CASSQAGALVEKLFF. For the CDR3, the DNA is TGTGCCAGCAGCCAAGCAGGGGCGCTTGTTGAAAAACTGTTTTTT. The rearrangement joins TRBV14 to TRBJ1-4; tentatively, D is TRBD1 (6 bases). The CDR3 runs to 15 residues. The germline V gene encodes CDR1 SGHDN and CDR2 FVKESK. V gave up 1 base and J gave up 7 bases, with 13 bases separating them.

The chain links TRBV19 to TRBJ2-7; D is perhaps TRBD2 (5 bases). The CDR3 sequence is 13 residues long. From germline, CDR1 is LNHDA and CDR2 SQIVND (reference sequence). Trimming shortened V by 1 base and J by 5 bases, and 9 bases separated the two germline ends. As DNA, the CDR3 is TGTGCCAGTAGTATAGGGGAGAGGAACGAGCAGTACTTC. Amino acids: CASSIGERNEQYF.

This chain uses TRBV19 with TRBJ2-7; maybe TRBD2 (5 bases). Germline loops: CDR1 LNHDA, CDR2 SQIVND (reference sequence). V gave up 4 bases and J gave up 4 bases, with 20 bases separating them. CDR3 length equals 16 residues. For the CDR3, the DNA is TGTGCCAGTAGTACGGCATTAGCTGGGAGTTTATACGAGCAGTACTTC. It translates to CASSTALAGSLYEQYF.

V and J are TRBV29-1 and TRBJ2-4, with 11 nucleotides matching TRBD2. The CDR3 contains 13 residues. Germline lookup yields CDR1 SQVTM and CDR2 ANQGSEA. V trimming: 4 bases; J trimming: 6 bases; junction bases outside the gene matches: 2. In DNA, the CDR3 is TGCAGCGTTGGCGGGACTAGCGGAAACATTCAGTACTTC. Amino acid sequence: CSVGGTSGNIQYF.

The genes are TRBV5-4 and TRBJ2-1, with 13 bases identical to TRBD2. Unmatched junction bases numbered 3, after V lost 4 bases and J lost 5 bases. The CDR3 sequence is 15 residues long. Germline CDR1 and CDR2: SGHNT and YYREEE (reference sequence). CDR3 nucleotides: TGTGCCAGCAGCCTTACTAGCGGGGGGGACAATGAGCAGTTCTTC. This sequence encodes CASSLTSGGDNEQFF.

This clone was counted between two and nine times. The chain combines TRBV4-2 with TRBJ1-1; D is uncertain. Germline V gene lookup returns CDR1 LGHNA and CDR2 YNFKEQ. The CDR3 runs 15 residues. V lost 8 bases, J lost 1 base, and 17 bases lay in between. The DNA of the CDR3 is TGTGCCAGCTGCCCGGTGGCGGATAAGAACACTGAAGCTTTCTTT. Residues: CASCPVADKNTEAFF.